These 16 T cell receptor beta chains came from one sample sequenced in a study of T cells expressing NK-cell markers. TCRdb reworked the 5' RACE reads into one entry per CDR3 protein, no DNA. Reported are about 120,000 distinct CDR3 sequences; the ten largest clones contain around 20%. The sample comprised blood T cells: a sorted CD56 or NKG2C T cell subset, CD4+ or CD8+ T cells, or bulk PBMC T cells (not recorded which). The receptors were sampled from a woman aged 18 to 75 in good health.

The V and J genes are TRBV20-1 and TRBJ2-7. The CDR3 runs to 14 residues. Per the germline V gene, CDR1 is DFQATT and CDR2 is SNEGSKA (reference sequence). The CDR3 is CSARDGKADYEQYF.

The chain carries TRBV9 and TRBJ2-1; no DNA is available, so the TRBD2 call from TCRdb remains unchecked. The CDR3 length is 15 residues. Looked up from germline, CDR1 is SGDLS and CDR2 is YYNGEE. The CDR3 loop reads CASSVGTSGSYEQFF.

CDR3 residues: CASSERGKIYEQYF. This rearrangement joins TRBV2 to TRBJ2-7. Germline CDR1 reads SNHLY; CDR2 reads FYNNEI. The CDR3 sequence is 14 residues long. The full variable domain, with the rest looked up from reference TRBV2 and TRBJ2-7, is EPEVTQTPSHQVTQMGQEVILRCVPISNHLYFYWYRQILGQKVEFLVSFYNNEISEKSEIFDDQFSVERPDGSNFTLKIRSTKLEDSAMYFCASSERGKIYEQYFGPGTRLTVT.

The chain has TRBV19 and TRBJ1-1. Germline assignment: CDR1 LNHDA and CDR2 SQIVND (reference sequence). The length of the CDR3 is 16 residues. CDR3 residues: CASSMVGMGFDTEAFF.

The chain uses TRBV7-9 and TRBJ2-3; TCRdb proposes TRBD2, but this gene call is untestable without DNA. This CDR3 contains 14 residues. The V gene's germline CDR1 is SEHNR and CDR2 FQNEAQ (reference sequence). The chain's CDR3 is CASSIAGGTDTQYF.

Here the CDR3 reads CASSQGGGGRTDTQYF. V is TRBV4-3 and J is TRBJ2-3; TCRdb outputs TRBD1, but without DNA this stays unchecked. The germline gives CDR1 LGHNA, CDR2 YSLEER. The CDR3 totals 16 residues.

The rearrangement joins TRBV7-2 to TRBJ2-1; no DNA is available, so the TRBD1 call from TCRdb remains unchecked. Per germline, CDR1 SGHTA and CDR2 FQGNSA. The length of the CDR3 is 15 residues. CDR3 amino acids: CASSLGAGAYNEQFF.

This CDR3 is CAWSYGQGEADTQYF. The chain recombines TRBV30 with TRBJ2-3; TCRdb lists TRBD1, though no DNA is available to test this call. Germline V gives CDR1 GTSNPN, CDR2 SVGIG (reference sequence). CDR3 length equals 15 residues. Variable domain in full (rest from reference TRBV30 and TRBJ2-3): SQTIHQWPATLVQPVGSPLSLECTVEGTSNPNLYWYRQAAGRGLQLLFYSVGIGQISSEVPQNLSASRPQDRQFILSSKKLLLSDSGFYLCAWSYGQGEADTQYFGPGTRLTVL.

This sequence joins TRBV4-3 and TRBJ2-3; TCRdb proposes TRBD1, but this gene call is untestable without DNA. This CDR3 has 17 amino acids. Germline CDR1 and CDR2: LGHNA and YSLEER. CDR3 sequence reads: CASSPLGMSQFTDTQYF.

The chain joins TRBV9 to TRBJ2-5. Germline CDR1 reads SGDLS; CDR2 reads YYNGEE. CDR3 length equals 14 residues. The CDR3 reads CASSVGFSQETQYF.

This chain connects TRBV6-2 or TRBV6-3 to TRBJ2-1; TCRdb's D gene call, TRBD1, goes unchecked for lack of DNA. CDR3 length equals 16 residues. Germline lookup yields CDR1 MNHEY and CDR2 SVGEGT. CDR3 sequence: CASTGQGAFRNNEQFF.

The chain employs TRBV9 and TRBJ2-4. Germline CDR1 and CDR2: SGDLS and YYNGEE. The CDR3 is made up of 13 amino acids. The CDR3 loop is CASSVGGENIQYF.

This chain connects TRBV11-2 to TRBJ2-3; TCRdb lists TRBD1, though no DNA is available to test this call. Germline CDR1 reads SGHAT; CDR2 reads FQNNGV. The CDR3 sequence is 17 residues long. The chain's CDR3 is CASSGEGYGFTTDTQYF. The variable domain in full, completed from reference TRBV11-2 and TRBJ2-3, reads EAGVAQSPRYKIIEKRQSVAFWCNPISGHATLYWYQQILGQGPKLLIQFQNNGVVDDSQLPKDRFSAERLKGVDSTLKIQPAKLEDSAVYLCASSGEGYGFTTDTQYFGPGTRLTVL.

This chain uses TRBV5-5 with TRBJ1-1. Germline V CDR1 and CDR2: SGHKS, YYEKEE (reference sequence). This CDR3 has 14 amino acids. The CDR3 region is CASSWLEGLGEAFF.

The chain links TRBV7-6 to TRBJ2-1; the D call of TRBD1 rests on TCRdb alone, since no DNA is present to check it. Germline CDR1 reads SGHVS; CDR2 reads FNYEAQ. The CDR3 runs to 13 residues. The CDR3 is CASSLGQDNEQFF.

The chain uses TRBV27 and TRBJ2-5; TCRdb picks TRBD2, but there is no DNA to check that call. CDR1 and CDR2 (germline): MNHEY, SMNVEV (reference sequence). This CDR3 spans 14 amino acids. CDR3 region: CASRPSLGLETQYF.